The T cell receptor beta chain described here comes from a study of blood T cell repertoires in COVID-19. Turning to the study itself: Nucleic acid was either cDNA or gDNA, and it came from T cells, B-cell-depleted T cells, or PBMCs.

Germline CDR1 is MNHEY and CDR2 is SVGAGI. V was clipped by 6 bases and J by 6 bases, with 18 bases between them. The CDR3 has 14 amino acids. Original data processing: Counts of nucleated cells, estimated from reference gene primer amplification, were obtained. The method was immunoSEQ multiplex PCR; TCRdb's version includes in-frame clones alone and lacks a portion of them. V, J and clone size reflect that table, while D and trimming were determined from the DNA. The data contain about 26,000 clones, around 90% of them singletons. The rearrangement uses TRBV6-5 and TRBJ2-7; the D gene is possibly TRBD2 (6 bases). The sequenced sample was peripheral blood. The clonotype was recovered from a human donor in a cohort sampled during active COVID-19. CDR3 sequence (DNA): TGTGCCAGCAGCCCGACTCTCAGGAGGGTCGAGCAGTACTTC. This encodes CASSPTLRRVEQYF.